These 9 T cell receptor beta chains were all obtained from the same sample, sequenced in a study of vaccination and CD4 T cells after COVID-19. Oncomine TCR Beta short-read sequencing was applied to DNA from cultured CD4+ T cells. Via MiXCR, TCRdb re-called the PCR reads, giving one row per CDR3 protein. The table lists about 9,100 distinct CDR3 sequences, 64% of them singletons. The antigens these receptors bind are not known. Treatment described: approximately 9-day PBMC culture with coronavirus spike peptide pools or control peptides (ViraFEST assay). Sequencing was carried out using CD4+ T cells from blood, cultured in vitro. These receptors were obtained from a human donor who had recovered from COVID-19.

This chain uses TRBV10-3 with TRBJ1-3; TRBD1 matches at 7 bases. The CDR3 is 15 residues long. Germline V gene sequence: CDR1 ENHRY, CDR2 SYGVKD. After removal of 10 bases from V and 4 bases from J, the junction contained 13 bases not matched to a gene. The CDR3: CATKNGGTVGNTIYF. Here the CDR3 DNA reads TGTGCCACTAAAAACGGCGGGACAGTCGGAAACACCATATATTTT.

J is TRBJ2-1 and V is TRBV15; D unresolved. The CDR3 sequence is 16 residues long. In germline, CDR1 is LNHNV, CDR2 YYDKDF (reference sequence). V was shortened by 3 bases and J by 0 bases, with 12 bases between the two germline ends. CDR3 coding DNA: TGTGCCACCAGCAGCCACGTGGGGATCTCCTACAATGAGCAGTTCTTC. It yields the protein CATSSHVGISYNEQFF.

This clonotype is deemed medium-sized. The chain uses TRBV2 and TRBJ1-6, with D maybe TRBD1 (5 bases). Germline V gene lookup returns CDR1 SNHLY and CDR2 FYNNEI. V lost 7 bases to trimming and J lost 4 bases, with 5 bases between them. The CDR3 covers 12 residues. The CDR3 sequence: CASKGYNSPLHF. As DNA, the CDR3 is TGTGCCAGCAAGGGGTATAATTCACCCCTCCACTTT.

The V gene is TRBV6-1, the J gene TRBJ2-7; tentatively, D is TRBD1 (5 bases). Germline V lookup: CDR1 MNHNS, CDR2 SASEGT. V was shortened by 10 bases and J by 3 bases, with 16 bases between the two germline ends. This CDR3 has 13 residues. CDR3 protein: CATGRQTLYEQYF. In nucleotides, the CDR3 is TGTGCCACCGGACGACAGACCCTCTACGAGCAGTACTTC.

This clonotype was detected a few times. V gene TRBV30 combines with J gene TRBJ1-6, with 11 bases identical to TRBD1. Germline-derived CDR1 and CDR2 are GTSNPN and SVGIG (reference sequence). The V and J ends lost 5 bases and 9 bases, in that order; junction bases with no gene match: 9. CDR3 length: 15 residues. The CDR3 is CAWSRDRGSASPLHF. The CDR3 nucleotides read TGTGCCTGGTCCCGGGACAGGGGGTCGGCTTCACCCCTCCACTTT.

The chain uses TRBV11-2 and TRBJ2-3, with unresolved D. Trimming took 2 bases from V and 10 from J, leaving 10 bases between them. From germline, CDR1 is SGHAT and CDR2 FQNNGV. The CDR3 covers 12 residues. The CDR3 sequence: CASSLTTSPQYF. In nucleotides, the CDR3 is TGTGCCAGCAGCTTAACGACAAGCCCGCAGTATTTT.

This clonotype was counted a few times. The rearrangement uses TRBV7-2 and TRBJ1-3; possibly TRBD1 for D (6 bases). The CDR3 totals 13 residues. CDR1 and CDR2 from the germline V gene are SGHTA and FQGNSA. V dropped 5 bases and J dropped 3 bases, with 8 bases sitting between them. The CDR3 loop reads CASSPGVGNTIYF. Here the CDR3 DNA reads TGTGCCAGCAGCCCAGGGGTTGGAAACACCATATATTTT.

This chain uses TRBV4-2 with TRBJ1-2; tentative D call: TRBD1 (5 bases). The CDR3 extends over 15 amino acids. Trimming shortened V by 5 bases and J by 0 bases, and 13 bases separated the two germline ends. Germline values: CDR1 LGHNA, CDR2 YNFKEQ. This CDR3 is CASSSTGIANYGYTF. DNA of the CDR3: TGTGCCAGCAGCTCCACAGGAATAGCTAACTATGGCTACACCTTC.

The CDR3: CASSLGKGDWGETQYF. For the CDR3, the DNA is TGTGCCAGCAGCTTAGGGAAGGGCGATTGGGGAGAGACCCAGTACTTC. The chain has TRBV7-9 and TRBJ2-5; the D is unclear. Trimming stripped 1 base from V and 4 bases from J, with 16 bases between. Germline V gene lookup returns CDR1 SEHNR and CDR2 FQNEAQ (reference sequence). The CDR3 spans 16 residues.